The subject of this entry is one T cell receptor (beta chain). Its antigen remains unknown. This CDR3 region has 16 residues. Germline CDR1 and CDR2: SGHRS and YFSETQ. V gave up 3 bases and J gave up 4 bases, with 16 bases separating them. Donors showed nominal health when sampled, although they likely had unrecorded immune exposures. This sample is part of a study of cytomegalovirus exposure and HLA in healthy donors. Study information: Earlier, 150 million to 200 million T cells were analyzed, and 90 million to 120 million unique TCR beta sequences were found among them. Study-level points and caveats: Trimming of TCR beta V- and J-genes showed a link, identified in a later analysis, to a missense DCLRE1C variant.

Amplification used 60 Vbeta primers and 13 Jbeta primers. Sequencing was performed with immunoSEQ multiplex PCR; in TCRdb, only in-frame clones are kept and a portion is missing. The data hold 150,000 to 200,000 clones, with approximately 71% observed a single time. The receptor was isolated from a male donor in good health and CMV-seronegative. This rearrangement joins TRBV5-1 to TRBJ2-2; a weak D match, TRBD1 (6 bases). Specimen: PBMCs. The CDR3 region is CASSYSDSVRTGELFF. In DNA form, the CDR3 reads TGCGCCAGCAGCTATTCGGACAGCGTTCGCACCGGGGAGCTGTTTTTT.